This T cell receptor beta chain was found in a study of T-cell memory formation after mild COVID-19. In the study overall: Among the donors, TCR clusters were largely specific to each donor.

TCRdb ran MiXCR on the 5' RACE reads and lists one entry per CDR3 protein. The data hold approximately 150,000 distinct CDR3 sequences, with 15% to 20% observed a single time. This clonotype has a handful of counts. V lost 2 bases to trimming and J lost 4 bases, with 9 bases between them. The CDR3 contains 14 residues. Sequences were obtained from PBMCs or a T cell subset sorted from them (not recorded which). The receptor was derived from an adult woman who had mild COVID-19 (a few samples of this study predate the infection). Cell type and time point are not known. The genes are TRBV12-3 or TRBV12-4 and TRBJ2-1; D is tentatively TRBD1 or TRBD2 (5 bases each). The CDR3 sequence: CASSLPGTYNEQFF. The CDR3 DNA sequence: TGTGCCAGCAGTTTACCCGGGACGTACAATGAGCAGTTCTTC.